This record looks at one T cell receptor beta chain sequence and its context. Its antigen is not known. These data belong to a study of a mutant IDH1 vaccine in newly diagnosed glioma. Using immunoSEQ multiplex PCR, the repertoire was profiled, and TCRdb retains in-frame clones only, with some absent. Among roughly 30,000 clones, about 86% were seen once, and the ten largest hold 24%. This CDR3 region has 15 residues. V lost 7 bases to trimming and J lost 1 base, with 17 bases between them. Germline CDR1 reads MDHEN; CDR2 reads SYDVKM. Time point given: week 5, during vaccination. Topical imiquimod accompanied each vaccine dose, which consisted of 300 ug of mutant IDH1 20-mer peptide.

The chain combines TRBV28 with TRBJ2-7; TRBD1 or TRBD2 may be the D gene (5 bases each). This specimen was PBMCs, taken from a glioma patient whose treatment included an IDH1 peptide vaccine. This TCR came from a man aged 25 to 45 with glioma. In DNA, the CDR3 is TGTGCCAGCACCATCGGGACCATCACATCCTACGAGCAGTACTTC. As protein: CASTIGTITSYEQYF.